A single sample gave rise to the 24 T cell receptor beta chains below, sequenced in a study of glioma-infiltrating T cells. The iRepertoire nested amplicon-rescue multiplex PCR amplified TCR alpha and beta CDR3s from RNA. MiXCR was run by TCRdb on the multiplex PCR reads, yielding one entry per CDR3 protein. The data contain about 20,000 distinct CDR3 sequences, 20% to 25% of them singletons. The sample was glioma tissue, nonneoplastic brain tissue, or PBMCs (not recorded which). Receptors were obtained from a human donor with low-grade glioma or glioblastoma, undergoing nonglioma brain surgery, or in good health (not recorded which).

With respect to this clonotype: A much bigger clone sits one base away, suggesting this may be a read error. The rearrangement links TRBV12-3 or TRBV12-4 to TRBJ1-2; weak D call: TRBD1 (6 bases). This CDR3 region has 13 residues. CDR3 sequence (DNA): TGTGCCAACAGTTCACAGGGACTAGGTGGCTACACCTTC. Translating it yields CANSSQGLGGYTF.

This clonotype has at least ten counts. The V call is TRBV27, the J call TRBJ2-5; 9 bases match TRBD2. Germline V lookup: CDR1 MNHEY, CDR2 SMNVEV (reference sequence). The CDR3 loop spans 14 amino acids. With V trimmed by 5 bases and J by 2 bases, 3 bases remained unmatched. In DNA, the CDR3 is TGTGCCAGCAGTCTAGCGGGGCGGCAAGAGACCCAGTACTTC. This codes for CASSLAGRQETQYF.

This clonotype was picked up a small number of times. The rearrangement links TRBV10-2 to TRBJ2-5, with 13 positions matching TRBD2. The germline V gene has CDR1 WSHSY and CDR2 SAAADI. V was clipped by 5 bases and J by 4 bases; unmatched bases: 1. The length of the CDR3 is 14 residues. The CDR3 nucleotides are TGCGCCAGCAGTCGGACTAGCGGGGGAGAGACCCAGTACTTC. It translates to CASSRTSGGETQYF.

A note on this clonotype: With a much larger clone just one base away, this may be a read error. The V and J genes are TRBV7-7 and TRBJ1-5; D remains unclear. The CDR3 sequence is 15 residues long. Germline CDR1 reads SSHAT; CDR2 reads FNYEAQ (reference sequence). DNA for the CDR3: TGTACCAGCAGCTGGACGGGCCGGCTAAGGGAACCCCAGCATTTT. This codes for CTSSWTGRLREPQHF.

This clonotype has at least ten counts. The gene calls are TRBV12-5 and TRBJ1-5; D remains unclear. This CDR3 comprises 15 residues. Trimming took off 3 bases at V and 3 bases at J, with 12 bases between the two ends. Germline CDR1 is LGHNT and CDR2 is FRNRAP. The CDR3 sequence is CASGLGQEYNQPQHF. CDR3 sequence (DNA): TGTGCTAGTGGTTTAGGCCAGGAGTACAATCAGCCCCAGCATTTT.

This clonotype has a count of ten or more. The chain couples TRBV3-1 to TRBJ2-3, with 7 bases fitting TRBD2. The CDR3 loop spans 15 amino acids. The V gene end was trimmed by 1 base and the J gene end by 9 bases; junction bases not matched to a gene: 10. The germline V gene has CDR1 LGHDT and CDR2 YNNKEL (reference sequence). Here the CDR3 DNA reads TGTGCCAGCAGCCAAGGGGCAGCGGGGATAGCGACGCAGTATTTT. Encoded protein: CASSQGAAGIATQYF.

This clonotype was seen more than once but under ten times. The J gene is TRBJ2-7, the V gene TRBV4-3; 8 bases fit TRBD2. CDR1 and CDR2 from the germline V gene are LGHNA and YSLEER. With 0 bases clipped from V and 0 bases from J, the junction kept 4 bases outside the gene matches. The CDR3 consists of 16 residues. CDR3 residues: CASSQDLAGGSYEQYF. CDR3 nucleotide sequence: TGCGCCAGCAGCCAAGATCTGGCGGGGGGCTCCTACGAGCAGTACTTC.

This clonotype was seen a handful of times. The CDR3 DNA is TGCGCCAGCAGCCAAGACGGGAAAACCGCTTCTAAGAATGAGCAGTTCTTC. Encoded protein: CASSQDGKTASKNEQFF. The V call is TRBV4-1, the J call TRBJ2-1; tentative D call: TRBD2 (5 bases). Looked up from germline, CDR1 is MGHRA and CDR2 is YSYEKL. V was trimmed by 0 bases and J by 7 bases, leaving 19 bases between them. There are 17 residues in the CDR3.

This clonotype was found many times. This rearrangement joins TRBV2 to TRBJ2-2; D possibly corresponds to TRBD1 (5 bases). Trimming removed 6 bases from V and 4 bases from J, with 9 bases in between. The CDR3 totals 13 residues. CDR1 and CDR2 from the germline V gene are SNHLY and FYNNEI. The CDR3 DNA follows: TGTGCCAGCAGACTACAGGCCACCGGGGAGCTGTTTTTT. Protein sequence: CASRLQATGELFF.

On this clonotype itself: A junction boundary mismatches the germline segment, possibly from a read error. The rearrangement joins TRBV6-1 to TRBJ1-1; D is unclear. Germline loops: CDR1 MNHNS, CDR2 SASEGT. This CDR3 comprises 14 residues. The CDR3 sequence is CASKGSGVNTEAFF. In nucleotides, the CDR3 is TGCGCCAGCAAGGGATCGGGCGTGAACACTGAAGCTTTCTTT.

On this clonotype: At one boundary the junction diverges from the germline segment, which might be a read error. This chain links TRBV27 with TRBJ1-6, with D possibly matching TRBD1 (6 bases). Per the germline V gene, CDR1 is MNHEY and CDR2 is SMNVEV (reference sequence). CDR3 length equals 15 residues. The CDR3 here is CASAKTGRGTSPLNF. The CDR3 coding sequence is TGTGCCAGCGCCAAAACAGGAAGGGGGACTTCACCCCTCAACTTT.

In the case of this clonotype: At one end, the junction sequence differs from germline, possibly due to a read error. CDR3 sequence: CASNQGTATQYF. CDR3 DNA sequence: TGTGCCAGCAACCAAGGTACAGCCACCCAGTACTTC. The chain uses TRBV3-1 and TRBJ2-5; D remains ambiguous. This CDR3 has 12 residues. Germline loops: CDR1 LGHDT, CDR2 YNNKEL (reference sequence).

This clonotype has just one count. The rearrangement joins TRBV6-2 or TRBV6-3 to TRBJ2-1; D call uncertain. The germline V gene encodes CDR1 MNHEY and CDR2 SVGEGT. The CDR3 totals 14 residues. Trimming pared 2 bases from V and 8 bases from J, leaving 13 bases between. The CDR3 DNA is TGTGCCAGCAGTTACCTTGGGGTGAGCGATGAGCAGTTCTTC. This encodes CASSYLGVSDEQFF.

This chain connects TRBV27 to TRBJ2-7, with 7 bases identical to TRBD1. Germline V gives CDR1 MNHEY, CDR2 SMNVEV (reference sequence). J was trimmed by 8 bases and V by 8 bases; bases with no gene match: 18. CDR3 size: 15 residues. CDR3: CASCPPGQGDPKQYF. CDR3 bases: TGTGCCAGCTGCCCTCCTGGTCAGGGGGACCCAAAGCAGTACTTC.

This clonotype was detected only a few times. The J gene is TRBJ1-5, the V gene TRBV7-2, with 12 bases lining up with TRBD1. J was trimmed by 6 bases and V by 4 bases; bases with no gene match: 10. Germline CDR1 and CDR2: SGHTA and FQGNSA. The CDR3 is 17 residues long. The CDR3 sequence: CASSSGTGGFSVQPQHF. In DNA form, the CDR3 reads TGTGCCAGCAGCTCCGGGACAGGGGGCTTTTCGGTTCAGCCCCAGCATTTT.

This clonotype has ten or more counts. V usage is TRBV20-1 and J usage is TRBJ1-2, with a weak D call TRBD1 (5 bases). The CDR3 runs to 11 residues. CDR1 is DFQATT, CDR2 SNEGSKA, per germline (reference sequence). With 6 bases removed from V and 4 bases from J, the gap between germline ends came to 9 bases. CDR3 loop: CSAADIYGYTF. The CDR3 DNA is TGCAGTGCCGCGGACATCTATGGCTACACCTTC.

A few counts support this clonotype. This sequence joins TRBV2 and TRBJ1-6; possible D gene TRBD1, 5 bases. CDR1 is SNHLY, CDR2 FYNNEI, per germline. The CDR3 totals 15 residues. Trimming took off 4 bases at V and 9 bases at J, with 16 bases between the two ends. The CDR3 loop reads CASSAGLTKGSPLHF. The DNA of the CDR3 is TGTGCCAGCAGTGCGGGACTTACAAAGGGTTCACCCCTCCACTTT.

The chain uses TRBV2 and TRBJ1-4; no reliable D call. The CDR3 has 15 residues. The V gene lost 4 bases and the J gene lost 1 base, with 10 bases spanning the gap. The germline V gene encodes CDR1 SNHLY and CDR2 FYNNEI. The CDR3 DNA follows: TGTGCCAGCAGTGGAGTCGGGGTAACTAATGAAAAACTGTTTTTT. The encoded protein is CASSGVGVTNEKLFF. Looking up the rest from reference TRBV2 and TRBJ1-4 gives the full variable domain: EPEVTQTPSHQVTQMGQEVILRCVPISNHLYFYWYRQILGQKVEFLVSFYNNEISEKSEIFDDQFSVERPDGSNFTLKIRSTKLEDSAMYFCASSGVGVTNEKLFFGSGTQLSVL.

Many counts were recorded for this clonotype. V gene TRBV24-1 combines with J gene TRBJ2-3, with D perhaps matching TRBD2 (6 bases). Germline V gene lookup returns CDR1 KGHDR and CDR2 SFDVKD. CDR3 length: 13 residues. V dropped 7 bases and J dropped 3 bases, with 10 bases sitting between them. As DNA, the CDR3 is TGTGCCACCAGCTCTCTAGCGACAGATACGCAGTATTTT. Encoded protein: CATSSLATDTQYF.

The V call is TRBV20-1, the J call TRBJ1-1, with unresolved D. Germline-derived CDR1 and CDR2 are DFQATT and SNEGSKA (reference sequence). V lost 1 base, J lost 3 bases, and 9 bases lay in between. The CDR3 runs to 13 residues. CDR3 bases: TGCAGTGCTAGAGGAGGTCAAGACACTGAAGCTTTCTTT. Encoded protein: CSARGGQDTEAFF.

The sample holds a few counts of this clonotype. V is TRBV7-9 and J is TRBJ1-3; TRBD1 aligns across 7 bases. The CDR3 consists of 18 residues. Trimming took 7 bases from V and 0 from J; bases not matched to a gene: 15. Germline V gene sequence: CDR1 SEHNR, CDR2 FQNEAQ (reference sequence). CDR3 region: CASNQPQGQSNSGNTIYF. For the CDR3, the DNA is TGTGCCAGCAACCAACCGCAGGGACAGAGCAACTCTGGAAACACCATATATTTT. Filled out from reference TRBV7-9 and TRBJ1-3, the complete variable domain reads DTGVSQNPRHKITKRGQNVTFRCDPISEHNRLYWYRQTLGQGPEFLTYFQNEAQLEKSRLLSDRFSAERPKGSFSTLEIQRTEQGDSAMYLCASNQPQGQSNSGNTIYFGEGSWLTVV.

This clonotype turned up a few times. This chain links TRBV14 with TRBJ1-2, with D tentatively TRBD1 (5 bases). The CDR3 loop spans 15 amino acids. V was cut by 6 bases and J by 3 bases, with 17 bases left in between. Germline V gives CDR1 SGHDN, CDR2 FVKESK. The CDR3 bases are TGTGCCAGCAGTCTGAACTTTCAGGGAGACTATGGCTACACCTTC. Its translation: CASSLNFQGDYGYTF.

Note on this clonotype: A junction end diverges from the germline sequence, so it may reflect a read error. The chain is built from TRBV7-2 and TRBJ2-3; 12 bases map to TRBD2. CDR3 size: 17 residues. Per the germline V gene, CDR1 is SGHTA and CDR2 is FQGNSA. CDR3 residues: CARSYLTGTSGTDTQYF. The CDR3 nucleotides read TGTGCCCGCAGCTATCTCACCGGGACTAGCGGGACAGATACGCAGTATTTT.

The chain is built from TRBV7-3 and TRBJ2-2, with unresolved D. Trimming took 2 bases from V and 3 from J, leaving 4 bases between them. This CDR3 is 13 amino acids long. From germline, CDR1 is SGHTA and CDR2 FQGTGA. CDR3 sequence: CASSLEHTGELFF. The CDR3 region has the DNA TGTGCCAGCAGCTTAGAACACACCGGGGAGCTGTTTTTT.